This T cell receptor beta chain was identified in a study of blood T cells in healthy people across ages. Peripheral blood was drawn, around 9.5 milliliters per donor. CDR3 length: 12 amino acids. V gave up 5 bases and J gave up 7 bases, with 10 bases separating them. CDR1 is SGHTA, CDR2 FQGNSA, per germline. Primed by a sample-barcoded 5' primer and a J-beta primer mix, a second PCR proceeded for 7 to 11 cycles. Via MiXCR, TCRdb re-called the 5' RACE reads, giving one row per CDR3 protein. Found here are approximately 810,000 distinct CDR3 sequences, roughly 26% of them singletons; the top ten hold 17%.

This receptor was identified in a woman older than 75 in good health. The V and J genes are TRBV7-2 and TRBJ2-3; D is unresolved. The sample was blood. CDR3 residues: CASSHLSNTQYF. The CDR3 DNA reads TGTGCCAGCAGCCACCTTTCCAATACGCAGTATTTT.